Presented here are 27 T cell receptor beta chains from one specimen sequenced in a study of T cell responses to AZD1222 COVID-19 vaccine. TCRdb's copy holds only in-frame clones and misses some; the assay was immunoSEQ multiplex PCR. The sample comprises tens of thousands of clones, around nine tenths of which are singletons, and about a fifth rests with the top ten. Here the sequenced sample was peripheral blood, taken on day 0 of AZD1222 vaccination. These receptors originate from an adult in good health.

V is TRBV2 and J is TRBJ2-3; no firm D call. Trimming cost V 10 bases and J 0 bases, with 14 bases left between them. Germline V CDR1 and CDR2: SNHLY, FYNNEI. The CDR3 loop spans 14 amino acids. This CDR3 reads CATRASQSTDTQYF. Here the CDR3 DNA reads TGTGCCACTCGAGCGAGTCAAAGCACAGATACGCAGTATTTT.

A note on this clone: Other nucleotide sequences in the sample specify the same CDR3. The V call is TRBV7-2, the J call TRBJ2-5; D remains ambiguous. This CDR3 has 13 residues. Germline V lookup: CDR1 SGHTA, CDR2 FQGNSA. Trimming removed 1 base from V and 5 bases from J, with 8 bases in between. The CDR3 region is CASSLGGRETQYF. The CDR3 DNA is TGTGCCAGCAGCTTAGGGGGTCGGGAGACCCAGTACTTC.

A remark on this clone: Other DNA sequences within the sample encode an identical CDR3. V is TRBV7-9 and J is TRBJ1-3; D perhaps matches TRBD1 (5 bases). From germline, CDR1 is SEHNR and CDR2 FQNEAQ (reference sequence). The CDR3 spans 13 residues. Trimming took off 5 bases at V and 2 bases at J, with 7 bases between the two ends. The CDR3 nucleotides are TGTGCCAGCAGCAGAGGGGCTGGAAACACCATATATTTT. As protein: CASSRGAGNTIYF.

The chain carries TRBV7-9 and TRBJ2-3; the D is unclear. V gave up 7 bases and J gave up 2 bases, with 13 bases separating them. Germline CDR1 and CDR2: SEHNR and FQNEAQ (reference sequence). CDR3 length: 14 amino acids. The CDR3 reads CASNRQPHTDTQYF. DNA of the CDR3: TGTGCCAGCAATCGTCAGCCCCACACAGATACGCAGTATTTT.

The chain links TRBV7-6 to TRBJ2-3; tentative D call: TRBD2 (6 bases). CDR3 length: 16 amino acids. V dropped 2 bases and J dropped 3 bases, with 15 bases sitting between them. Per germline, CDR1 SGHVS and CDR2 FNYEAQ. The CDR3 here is CASSLQYGGATDTQYF. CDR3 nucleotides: TGTGCCAGCAGCTTACAGTACGGGGGAGCTACAGATACGCAGTATTTT. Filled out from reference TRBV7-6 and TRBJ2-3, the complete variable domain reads GAGVSQSPRYKVTKRGQDVALRCDPISGHVSLYWYRQALGQGPEFLTYFNYEAQQDKSGLPNDRFSAERPEGSISTLTIQRTEQRDSAMYRCASSLQYGGATDTQYFGPGTRLTVL.

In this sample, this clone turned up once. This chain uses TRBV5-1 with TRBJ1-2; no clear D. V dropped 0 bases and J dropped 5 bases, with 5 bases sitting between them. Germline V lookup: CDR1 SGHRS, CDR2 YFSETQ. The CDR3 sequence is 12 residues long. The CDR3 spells CASSLGEYGYTF. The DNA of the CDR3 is TGCGCCAGCAGCTTGGGGGAGTATGGCTACACCTTC.

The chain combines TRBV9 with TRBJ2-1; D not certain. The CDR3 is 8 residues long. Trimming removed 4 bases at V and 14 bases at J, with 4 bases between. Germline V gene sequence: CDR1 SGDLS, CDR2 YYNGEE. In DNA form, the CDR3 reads TGTGCCAGCAGCCGTGAGTTCTTC. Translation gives CASSREFF.

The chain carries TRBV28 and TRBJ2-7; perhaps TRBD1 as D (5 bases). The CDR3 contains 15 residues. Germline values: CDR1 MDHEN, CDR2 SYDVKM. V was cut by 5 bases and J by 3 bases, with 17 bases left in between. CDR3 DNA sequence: TGTGCCAGCAGTCCACAGACAGCTAAAGGCTACGAGCAGTACTTC. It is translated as CASSPQTAKGYEQYF.

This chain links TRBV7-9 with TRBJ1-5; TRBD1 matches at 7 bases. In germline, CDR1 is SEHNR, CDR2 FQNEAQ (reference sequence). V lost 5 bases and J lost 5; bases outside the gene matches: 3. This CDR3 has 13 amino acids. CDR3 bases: TGTGCCAGCAGCCAGCAGGGGGATCAGCCCCAGCATTTT. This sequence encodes CASSQQGDQPQHF.

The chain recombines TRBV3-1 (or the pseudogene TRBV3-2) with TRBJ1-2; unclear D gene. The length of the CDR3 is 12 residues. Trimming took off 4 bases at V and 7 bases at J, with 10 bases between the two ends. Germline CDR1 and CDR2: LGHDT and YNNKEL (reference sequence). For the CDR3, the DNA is TGTGCCAGCAGCCGAACAGCGCGTGGCTACACCTTC. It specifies CASSRTARGYTF.

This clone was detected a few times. CDR3 loop: CASQRGGEEDSPLHF. CDR3 in DNA: TGTGCCAGCCAACGGGGGGGAGAGGAGGATTCACCCCTCCACTTT. This rearrangement joins TRBV19 to TRBJ1-6; possibly TRBD1 for D (5 bases). With 9 bases removed from V and 8 bases from J, the gap between germline ends came to 20 bases. Germline V gene sequence: CDR1 LNHDA, CDR2 SQIVND (reference sequence). This CDR3 region has 15 residues.

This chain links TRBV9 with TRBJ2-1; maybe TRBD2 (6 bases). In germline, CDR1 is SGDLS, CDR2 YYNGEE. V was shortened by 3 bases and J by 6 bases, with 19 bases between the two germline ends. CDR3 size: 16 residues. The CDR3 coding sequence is TGTGCCAGCAGCGAGGCCCTACCGCGGGGAGGCAATGAGCAGTTCTTC. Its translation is CASSEALPRGGNEQFF.

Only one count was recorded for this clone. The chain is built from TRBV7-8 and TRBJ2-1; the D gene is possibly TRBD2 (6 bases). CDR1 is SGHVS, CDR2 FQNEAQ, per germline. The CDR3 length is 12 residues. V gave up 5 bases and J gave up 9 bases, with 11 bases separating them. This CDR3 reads CASSPQEGEQFF. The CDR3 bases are TGTGCCAGCAGCCCCCAGGAGGGTGAGCAGTTCTTC.

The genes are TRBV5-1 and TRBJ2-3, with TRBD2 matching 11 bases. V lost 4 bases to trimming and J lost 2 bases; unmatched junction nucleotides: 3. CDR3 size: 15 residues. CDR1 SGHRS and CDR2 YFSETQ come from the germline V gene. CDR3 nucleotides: TGCGCCAGCAGCCAACTAGCGGGGGCCACAGATACGCAGTATTTT. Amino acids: CASSQLAGATDTQYF.

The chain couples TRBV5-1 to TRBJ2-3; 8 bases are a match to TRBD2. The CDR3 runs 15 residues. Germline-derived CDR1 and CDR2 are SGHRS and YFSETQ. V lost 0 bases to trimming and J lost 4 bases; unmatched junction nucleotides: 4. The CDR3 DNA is TGCGCCAGCAGCTTGGCGGCGGGGGGTGCAGATACGCAGTATTTT. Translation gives CASSLAAGGADTQYF.

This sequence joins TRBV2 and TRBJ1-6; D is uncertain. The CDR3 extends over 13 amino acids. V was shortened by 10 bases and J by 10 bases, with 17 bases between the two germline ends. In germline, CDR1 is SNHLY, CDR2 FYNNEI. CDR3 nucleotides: TGTGCCACCACAAACTTGGAGGGATCACCCCTCCACTTT. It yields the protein CATTNLEGSPLHF.

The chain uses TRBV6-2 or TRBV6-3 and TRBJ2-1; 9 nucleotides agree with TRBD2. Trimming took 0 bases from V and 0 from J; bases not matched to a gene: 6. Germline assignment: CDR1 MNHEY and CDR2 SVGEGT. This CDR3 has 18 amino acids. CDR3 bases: TGTGCCAGCAGTTACTCACCCGGGACTAGCAGCTCCTACAATGAGCAGTTCTTC. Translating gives CASSYSPGTSSSYNEQFF.

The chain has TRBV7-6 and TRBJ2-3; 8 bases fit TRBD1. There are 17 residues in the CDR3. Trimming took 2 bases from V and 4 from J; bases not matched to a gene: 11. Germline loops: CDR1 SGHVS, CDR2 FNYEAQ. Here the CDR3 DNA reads TGTGCCAGCAGCTTACTTCGGGACAGGCCGGTCGCAGATACGCAGTATTTT. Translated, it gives CASSLLRDRPVADTQYF.

The CDR3: CASIPDRGDNEQFF. CDR3 coding DNA: TGTGCCAGCATTCCGGACAGGGGTGACAATGAGCAGTTCTTC. V usage is TRBV2 and J usage is TRBJ2-1; 9 bases map to TRBD1. Trimming cost V 7 bases and J 5 bases; bases outside gene matches: 6. The germline gives CDR1 SNHLY, CDR2 FYNNEI. This CDR3 is 14 amino acids long.

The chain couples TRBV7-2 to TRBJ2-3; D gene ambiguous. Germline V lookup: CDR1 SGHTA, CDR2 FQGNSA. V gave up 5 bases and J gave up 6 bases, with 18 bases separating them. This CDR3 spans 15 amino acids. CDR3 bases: TGTGCCAGCAGCCGCGACCCCCTAGGCAGGGATACGCAGTATTTT. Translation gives CASSRDPLGRDTQYF.

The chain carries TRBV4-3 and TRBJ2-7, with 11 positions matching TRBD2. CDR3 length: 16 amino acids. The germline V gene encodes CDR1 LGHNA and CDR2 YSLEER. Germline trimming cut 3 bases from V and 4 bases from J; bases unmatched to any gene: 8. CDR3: CASSQNVLAGVYEQYF. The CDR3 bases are TGCGCCAGCAGCCAGAATGTACTAGCGGGAGTGTACGAGCAGTACTTC.

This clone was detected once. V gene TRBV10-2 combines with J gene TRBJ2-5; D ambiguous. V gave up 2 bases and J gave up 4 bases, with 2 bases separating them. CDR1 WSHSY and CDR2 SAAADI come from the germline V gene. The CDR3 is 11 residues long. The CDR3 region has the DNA TGCGCCAGCAGTGAGGGAGAGACCCAGTACTTC. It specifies CASSEGETQYF.

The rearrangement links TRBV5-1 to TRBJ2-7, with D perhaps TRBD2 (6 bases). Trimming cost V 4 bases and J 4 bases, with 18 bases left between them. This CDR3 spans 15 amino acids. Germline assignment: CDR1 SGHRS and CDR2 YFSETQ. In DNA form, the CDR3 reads TGCGCCAGCAGCCAAATAGGAGGGGCCGATTACGAGCAGTACTTC. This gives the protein CASSQIGGADYEQYF.

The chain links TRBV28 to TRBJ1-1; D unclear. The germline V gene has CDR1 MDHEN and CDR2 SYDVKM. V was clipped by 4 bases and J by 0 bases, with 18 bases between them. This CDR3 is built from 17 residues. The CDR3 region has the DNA TGTGCCAGCAGTTCCCTATCCACTACTCTCATGAACACTGAAGCTTTCTTT. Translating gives CASSSLSTTLMNTEAFF.

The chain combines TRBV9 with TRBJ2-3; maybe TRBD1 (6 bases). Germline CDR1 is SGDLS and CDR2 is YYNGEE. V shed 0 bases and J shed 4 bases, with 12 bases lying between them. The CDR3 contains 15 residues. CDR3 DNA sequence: TGTGCCAGCAGCGTAGGGACAGATCGGGCAGATACGCAGTATTTT. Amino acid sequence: CASSVGTDRADTQYF.

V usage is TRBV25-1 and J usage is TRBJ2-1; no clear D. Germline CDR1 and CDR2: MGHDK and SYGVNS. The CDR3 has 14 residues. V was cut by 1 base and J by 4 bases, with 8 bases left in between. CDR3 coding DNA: TGTGCCAGCAGTGAATCGGCCCTTTACAATGAGCAGTTCTTC. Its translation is CASSESALYNEQFF.

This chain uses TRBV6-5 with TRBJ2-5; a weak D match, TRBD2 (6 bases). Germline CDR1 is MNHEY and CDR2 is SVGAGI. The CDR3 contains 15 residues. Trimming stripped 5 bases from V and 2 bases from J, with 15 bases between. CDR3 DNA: TGTGCCAGCAGTCCCCGCAGAGGGAGGCAAGAGACCCAGTACTTC. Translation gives CASSPRRGRQETQYF.